The source of this T cell receptor (beta chain) is a study of glioma-infiltrating T cells. Regarding the study as a whole: Only very few CDR3 sequences appeared in both tissue and blood. Above-expected tissue-blood divergence occurred in all gliomas, most in low-grade ones.

Trimming cost V 0 bases and J 4 bases; bases outside gene matches: 4. The CDR3 is made up of 15 amino acids. The germline gives CDR1 ENHRY, CDR2 SYGVKD. This clonotype was seen ten or more times. Antigen unknown. Amplification of TCR alpha and beta CDR3 regions from RNA used iRepertoire nested multiplex PCR. TCRdb re-analysed the multiplex PCR reads in MiXCR, keeping a single row per CDR3 protein. The sample carries around 390,000 distinct CDR3 sequences, 41% recorded once. What was sequenced was glioma tissue, nonneoplastic brain tissue, or PBMCs (not recorded which). The genes are TRBV10-3 and TRBJ1-2, with 8 positions matching TRBD1. This receptor was obtained from a human donor with low-grade glioma or glioblastoma, undergoing nonglioma brain surgery, or in good health (not recorded which). The CDR3 is CAISESTGEGYGYTF. DNA for the CDR3: TGTGCCATCAGTGAGTCGACAGGGGAGGGCTATGGCTACACCTTC.